This T cell receptor beta chain was captured in a study of post-analysis software for immune sequencing data. Study observations and caveats: When the samples were clustered directly with F measure, those that had been prepared in the same batch showed strong co-clustering. Patients with multiple sclerosis recorded significantly lower normalized Chao1 diversity than controls, the study found.

This clonotype was seen only a few times. Its target is unknown. cDNA libraries for TCR beta contained unique molecular identifiers. From around 0.96 to 9.9 million T cells, hundreds of thousands of cDNA molecules were obtained. One entry per CDR3 protein, called by TCRdb with MiXCR from the PCR reads. Of hundreds of thousands of distinct CDR3 sequences in the sample, about 32% were seen once. The material sequenced was blood. The clonotype originates from a girl aged 10-17 years with multiple sclerosis.

The CDR3 DNA sequence: TGTGCCAGCAGCCCAGGTCAGTCTCAGCCCCAGCATTTT. This translates into CASSPGQSQPQHF. The chain is built from TRBV6-6 and TRBJ1-5, with D uncertain. Germline assignment: CDR1 MNHNY and CDR2 SVGAGI (reference sequence). The CDR3 has 13 amino acids. V shed 6 bases and J shed 6 bases, with 12 bases lying between them.